This TCR beta chain comes out of a study of regulatory T cells in long-lasting Graves disease. The V end was cut by 2 bases, the J end by 8 bases, with 27 bases between. Germline CDR1 reads LGHDT; CDR2 reads YNNKEL (reference sequence). The CDR3 covers 18 residues. The time point denotes: newly diagnosed GD, antithyroid drugs for less than 3 months. RNA extracted from PBMCs served as the sequencing template. This clonotype showed up many times. Construction of the TCR beta libraries employed iRepertoire HTBI primers in conjunction with Arm-PCR of CDR3 regions. MiXCR, applied by TCRdb to the multiplex PCR reads, yields one record per CDR3 protein. The sample includes some 340,000 distinct CDR3 sequences, about an eighth of them seen just once. These data also formed part of another study, on T cells in Graves' hyperthyroidism and ophthalmopathy.

The source is a young woman with Graves disease. The V call is TRBV3-1, the J call TRBJ1-2; D might be TRBD1 (5 bases). This sample comprised peripheral blood mononuclear cells (PBMCs), obtained at new diagnosis, from a patient treated with antithyroid drugs. CDR3 amino acids: CASSQRKPFGTNYQGYTF. DNA of the CDR3: TGTGCCAGCAGCCAACGAAAGCCTTTCGGGACTAATTACCAGGGCTACACCTTC.